One sample yielded the 10 T cell receptor beta chains listed below, sequenced in a study of T-cell memory formation after mild COVID-19. In TCRdb, the 5' RACE reads were re-called with MiXCR into one record per CDR3 protein. Here the sample spans fewer than 500,000 distinct CDR3 sequences, around a quarter being singletons. The material sequenced was PBMCs or a T cell subset sorted from them (not recorded which). The receptors were gathered from an adult woman who had mild COVID-19 (a few samples of this study predate the infection). Cell type and time point are not known.

This clonotype was detected a few times. The rearrangement links TRBV21-1 to TRBJ2-7; the table's D call, TRBD1, has no DNA check behind it. TRBV21-1 is tagged as a pseudogene. The CDR3 loop spans 10 amino acids. Here the CDR3 DNA reads TGTGAGGGGCGGGGATACGAGCAGTACTTC. Translating it yields CEGRGYEQYF.

This rearrangement joins TRBV29-1 to TRBJ2-3; 7 bases are a match to TRBD1. The CDR3 has 14 residues. Looked up from germline, CDR1 is SQVTM and CDR2 is ANQGSEA. Trimming at V came to 2 bases and at J to 2 bases, leaving 4 bases not matched to a gene. CDR3 protein: CSVELQGSTDTQYF. CDR3 DNA: TGCAGCGTTGAACTACAGGGGTCCACAGATACGCAGTATTTT.

DNA of the CDR3: TGTGCCAGTTTGCAGGGGGTCAGCACTGAAGCTTTCTTT. The encoded protein is CASLQGVSTEAFF. The rearrangement links TRBV18 to TRBJ1-1; 7 bases match TRBD1. Per the germline V gene, CDR1 is KGHSH and CDR2 is LQKENI. The CDR3 spans 13 residues. V lost 9 bases to trimming and J lost 4 bases; unmatched junction nucleotides: 8.

The J gene is TRBJ1-4, the V gene TRBV7-9, with TRBD1 matching 9 bases. The CDR3 length is 15 residues. Germline V lookup: CDR1 SEHNR, CDR2 FQNEAQ (reference sequence). The junction had 4 bases not matched to a gene; V was cut back by 2 bases and J by 6 bases. CDR3 in amino acids: CASSLRTGDHEKLFF. The CDR3 nucleotides are TGTGCCAGCAGCTTACGGACAGGGGATCATGAAAAACTGTTTTTT.

V usage is TRBV12-3 or TRBV12-4 and J usage is TRBJ2-1, with 8 positions matching TRBD2. The CDR3 is 16 residues long. Trimming cost V 2 bases and J 6 bases; bases outside gene matches: 9. This CDR3 reads CASSLTSGSGSNEQFF. In nucleotides, the CDR3 is TGTGCCAGCAGTTTAACAAGCGGGAGTGGTTCCAATGAGCAGTTCTTC.

The sample holds a few counts of this clonotype. The chain links TRBV12-3 or TRBV12-4 to TRBJ2-1; D may correspond to TRBD1 or TRBD2 (5 bases each). Trimming stripped 5 bases from V and 0 bases from J, with 17 bases between. The CDR3 is made up of 17 amino acids. CDR3 DNA: TGTGCCAGCAGTCCCTCCGAGGGGATCGTCTCCTACAATGAGCAGTTCTTC. Its translation is CASSPSEGIVSYNEQFF.

This clonotype was observed a few times. V is TRBV7-6 and J is TRBJ1-5, with D unclear. Germline V CDR1 and CDR2: SGHVS, FNYEAQ. The CDR3 is made up of 13 amino acids. Trimming cost V 1 base and J 6 bases, with 7 bases left between them. The CDR3 spells CASSLVETQPQHF. The CDR3 DNA follows: TGTGCCAGCAGCTTAGTAGAGACTCAGCCCCAGCATTTT.

The chain joins TRBV5-4 to TRBJ2-7; the match to TRBD2 covers 12 bases. Germline loops: CDR1 SGHNT, CDR2 YYREEE (reference sequence). The V and J ends lost 4 bases and 5 bases, in that order; junction bases with no gene match: 7. The CDR3 loop spans 15 amino acids. The CDR3: CASSQGLAGRDEQYF. The CDR3, as DNA: TGTGCCAGCAGCCAAGGACTAGCGGGGAGGGACGAGCAGTACTTC.

This clonotype turned up a few times. V gene TRBV29-1 combines with J gene TRBJ1-2; the D is unclear. Deletions cut 4 bases from V and 2 bases from J, with 8 bases between. This CDR3 has 12 residues. Germline V gene lookup returns CDR1 SQVTM and CDR2 ANQGSEA. The CDR3 loop is CSVVGRNYGYTF. CDR3 sequence (DNA): TGCAGCGTTGTAGGCAGAAACTATGGCTACACCTTC.

This clonotype was observed a few times. This chain joins TRBV7-8 and TRBJ2-5; 7 bases agree with TRBD2. This CDR3 region has 16 residues. V gave up 2 bases and J gave up 5 bases; unmatched junction bases: 11. Germline CDR1 SGHVS, CDR2 FQNEAQ. CDR3 nucleotides: TGTGCCAGCAGCTTAACGAGCGGGGCCAGCGGGGAGACCCAGTACTTC. Translation: CASSLTSGASGETQYF. Combining the CDR3 with reference TRBV7-8 and TRBJ2-5 gives the whole variable domain GAGVSQSPRYKVAKRGQDVALRCDPISGHVSLFWYQQALGQGPEFLTYFQNEAQLDKSGLPSDRFFAERPEGSVSTLKIQRTQQEDSAVYLCASSLTSGASGETQYFGPGTRLLVL.